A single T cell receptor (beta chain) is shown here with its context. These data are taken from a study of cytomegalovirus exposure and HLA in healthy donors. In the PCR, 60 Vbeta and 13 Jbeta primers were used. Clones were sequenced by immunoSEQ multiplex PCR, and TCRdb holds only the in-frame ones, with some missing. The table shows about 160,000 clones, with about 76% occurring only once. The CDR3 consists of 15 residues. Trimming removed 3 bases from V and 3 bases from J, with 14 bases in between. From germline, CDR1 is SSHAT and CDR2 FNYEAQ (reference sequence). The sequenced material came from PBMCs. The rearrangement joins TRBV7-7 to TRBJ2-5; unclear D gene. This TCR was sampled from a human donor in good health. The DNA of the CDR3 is TGTGCCAGCAGCTTCCGACTTGGCTTCGAAGAGACCCAGTACTTC. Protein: CASSFRLGFEETQYF.